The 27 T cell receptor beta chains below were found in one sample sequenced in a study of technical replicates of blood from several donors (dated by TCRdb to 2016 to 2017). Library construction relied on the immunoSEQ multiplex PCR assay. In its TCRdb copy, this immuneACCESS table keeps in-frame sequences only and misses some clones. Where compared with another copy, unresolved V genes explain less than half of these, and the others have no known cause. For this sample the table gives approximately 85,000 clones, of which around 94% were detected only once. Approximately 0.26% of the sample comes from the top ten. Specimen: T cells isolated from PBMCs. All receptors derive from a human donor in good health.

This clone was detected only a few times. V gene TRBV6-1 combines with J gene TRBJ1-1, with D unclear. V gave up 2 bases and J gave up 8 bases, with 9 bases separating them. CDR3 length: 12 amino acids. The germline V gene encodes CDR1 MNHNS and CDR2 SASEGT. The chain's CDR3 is CASSEFVAEAFF. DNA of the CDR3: TGTGCCAGCAGTGAATTCGTGGCCGAAGCTTTCTTT.

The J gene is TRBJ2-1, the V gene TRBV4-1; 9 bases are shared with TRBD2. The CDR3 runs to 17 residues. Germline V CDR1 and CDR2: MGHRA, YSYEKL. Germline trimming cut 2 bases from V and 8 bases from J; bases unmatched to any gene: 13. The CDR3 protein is CASSQRVAGGLLHEQFF. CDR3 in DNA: TGCGCCAGCAGCCAAAGGGTTGCGGGGGGGCTCTTACATGAGCAGTTCTTC.

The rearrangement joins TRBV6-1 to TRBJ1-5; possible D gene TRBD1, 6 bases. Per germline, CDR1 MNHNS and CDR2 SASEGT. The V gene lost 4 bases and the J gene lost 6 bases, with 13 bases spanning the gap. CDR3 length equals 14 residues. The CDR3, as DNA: TGTGCCAGCAGTGTTGGACAGATAGGTCAGCCCCAGCATTTT. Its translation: CASSVGQIGQPQHF.

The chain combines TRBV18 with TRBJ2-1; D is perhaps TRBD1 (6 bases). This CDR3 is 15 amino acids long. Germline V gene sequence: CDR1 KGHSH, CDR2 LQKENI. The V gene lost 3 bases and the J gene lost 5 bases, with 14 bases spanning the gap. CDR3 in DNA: TGTGCCAGCTCACCTATAGATTCAGGGGACAATGAGCAGTTCTTC. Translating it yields CASSPIDSGDNEQFF.

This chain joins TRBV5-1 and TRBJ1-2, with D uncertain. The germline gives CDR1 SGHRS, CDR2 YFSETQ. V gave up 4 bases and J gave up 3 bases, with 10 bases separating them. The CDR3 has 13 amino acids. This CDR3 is CASSLQVHYGYTF. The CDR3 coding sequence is TGCGCCAGCAGCCTGCAGGTCCACTATGGCTACACCTTC.

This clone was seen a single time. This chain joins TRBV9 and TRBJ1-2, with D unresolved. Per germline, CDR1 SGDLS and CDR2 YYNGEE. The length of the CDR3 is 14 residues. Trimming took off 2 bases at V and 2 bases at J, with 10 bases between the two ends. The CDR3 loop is CASSVGGQNYGYTF. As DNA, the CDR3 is TGTGCCAGCAGCGTTGGAGGGCAGAACTATGGCTACACCTTC.

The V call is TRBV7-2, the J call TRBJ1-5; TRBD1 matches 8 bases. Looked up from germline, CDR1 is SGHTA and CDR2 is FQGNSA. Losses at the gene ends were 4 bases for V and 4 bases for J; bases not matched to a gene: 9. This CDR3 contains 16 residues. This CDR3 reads CASSWRTGGINQPQHF. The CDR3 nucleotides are TGTGCCAGCAGCTGGAGAACAGGGGGAATTAATCAGCCCCAGCATTTT. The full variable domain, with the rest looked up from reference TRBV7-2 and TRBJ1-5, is GAGVSQSPSNKVTEKGKDVELRCDPISGHTALYWYRQSLGQGLEFLIYFQGNSAPDKSGLPSDRFSAERTGGSVSTLTIQRTQQEDSAVYLCASSWRTGGINQPQHFGDGTRLSIL.

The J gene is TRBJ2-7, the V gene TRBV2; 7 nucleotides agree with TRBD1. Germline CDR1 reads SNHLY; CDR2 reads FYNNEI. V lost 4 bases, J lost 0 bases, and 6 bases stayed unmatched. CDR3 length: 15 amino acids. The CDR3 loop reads CASSVRGTVSYEQYF. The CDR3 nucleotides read TGTGCCAGCAGTGTGAGAGGGACAGTCTCCTACGAGCAGTACTTC. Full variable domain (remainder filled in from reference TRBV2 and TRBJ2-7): EPEVTQTPSHQVTQMGQEVILRCVPISNHLYFYWYRQILGQKVEFLVSFYNNEISEKSEIFDDQFSVERPDGSNFTLKIRSTKLEDSAMYFCASSVRGTVSYEQYFGPGTRLTVT.

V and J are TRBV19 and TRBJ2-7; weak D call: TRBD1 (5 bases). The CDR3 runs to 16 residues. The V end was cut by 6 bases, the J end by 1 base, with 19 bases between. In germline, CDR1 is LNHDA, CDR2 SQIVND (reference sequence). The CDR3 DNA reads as TGTGCCAGTAGAGCCATCAGCAGGGATGGGTCCTACGAGCAGTACTTC. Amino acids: CASRAISRDGSYEQYF.

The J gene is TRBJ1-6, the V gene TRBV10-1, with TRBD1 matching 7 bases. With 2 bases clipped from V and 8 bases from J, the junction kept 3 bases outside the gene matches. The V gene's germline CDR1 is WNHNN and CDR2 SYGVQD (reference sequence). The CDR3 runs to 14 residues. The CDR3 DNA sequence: TGCGCCAGCAGTGAGAACAGGGGCCATTCACCCCTCCACTTT. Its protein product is CASSENRGHSPLHF.

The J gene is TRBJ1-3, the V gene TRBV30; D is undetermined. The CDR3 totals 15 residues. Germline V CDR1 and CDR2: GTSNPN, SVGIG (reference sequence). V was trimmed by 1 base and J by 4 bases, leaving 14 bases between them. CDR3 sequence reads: CAWSETAHLGNTIYF. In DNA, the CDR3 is TGTGCCTGGAGTGAAACAGCTCATTTAGGAAACACCATATATTTT.

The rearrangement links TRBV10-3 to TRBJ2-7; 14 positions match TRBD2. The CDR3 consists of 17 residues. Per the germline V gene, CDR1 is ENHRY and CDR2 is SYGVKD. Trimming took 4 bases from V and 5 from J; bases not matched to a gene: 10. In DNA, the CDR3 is TGTGCCATCAGTGGGGGGACTAGCGGGAGAGGGGCCAACGAGCAGTACTTC. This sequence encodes CAISGGTSGRGANEQYF.

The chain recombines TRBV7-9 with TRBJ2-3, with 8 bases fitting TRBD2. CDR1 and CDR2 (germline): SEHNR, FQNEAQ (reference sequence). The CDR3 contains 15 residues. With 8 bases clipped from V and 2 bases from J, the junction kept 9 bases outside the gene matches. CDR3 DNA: TGTGCCAGCCTCCGCGGCGGGGGGAACACAGATACGCAGTATTTT. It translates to CASLRGGGNTDTQYF.

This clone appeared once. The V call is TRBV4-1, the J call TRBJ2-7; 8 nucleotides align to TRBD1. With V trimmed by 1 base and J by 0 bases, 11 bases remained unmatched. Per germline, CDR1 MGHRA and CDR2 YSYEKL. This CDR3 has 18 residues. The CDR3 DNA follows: TGCGCCAGCAGCCAAGGGACAGGGTCGGGGGTGAGCTCCTACGAGCAGTACTTC. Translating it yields CASSQGTGSGVSSYEQYF.

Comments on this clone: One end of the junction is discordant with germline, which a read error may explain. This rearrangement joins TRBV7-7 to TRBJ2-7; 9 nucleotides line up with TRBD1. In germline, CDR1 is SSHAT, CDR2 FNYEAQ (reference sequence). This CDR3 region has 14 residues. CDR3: CASSPGTGSYEQYF. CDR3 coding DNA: TGTGCTAGCAGCCCCGGGACAGGGAGCTACGAGCAGTACTTC.

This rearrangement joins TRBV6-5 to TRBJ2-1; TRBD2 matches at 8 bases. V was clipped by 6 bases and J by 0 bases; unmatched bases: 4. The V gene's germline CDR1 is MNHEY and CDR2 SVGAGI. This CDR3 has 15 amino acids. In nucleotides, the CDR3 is TGTGCCAGCAGCTCCGGGACTAGCTCCTACAATGAGCAGTTCTTC. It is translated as CASSSGTSSYNEQFF.

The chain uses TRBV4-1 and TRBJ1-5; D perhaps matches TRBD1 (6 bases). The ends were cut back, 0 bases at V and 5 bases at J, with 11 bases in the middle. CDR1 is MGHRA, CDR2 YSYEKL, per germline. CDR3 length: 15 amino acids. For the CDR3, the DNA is TGCGCCAGCAGCCAAGAAGGACAGATCGATCAGCCCCAGCATTTT. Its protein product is CASSQEGQIDQPQHF.

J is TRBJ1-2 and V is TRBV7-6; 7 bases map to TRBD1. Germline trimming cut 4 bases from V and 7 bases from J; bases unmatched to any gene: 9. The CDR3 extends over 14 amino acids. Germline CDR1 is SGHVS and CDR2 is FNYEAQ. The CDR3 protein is CASSSETGSGGYTF. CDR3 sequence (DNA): TGTGCCAGCAGCTCAGAGACAGGGAGTGGTGGCTACACCTTC.

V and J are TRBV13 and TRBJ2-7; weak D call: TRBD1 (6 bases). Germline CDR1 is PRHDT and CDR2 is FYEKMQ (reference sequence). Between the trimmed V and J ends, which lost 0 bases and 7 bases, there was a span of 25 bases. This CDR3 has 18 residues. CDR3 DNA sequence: TGTGCCAGCAGCTTAGGCCTTGGGACACCTCAGGGGTCTTGGGAGCAGTACTTC. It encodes CASSLGLGTPQGSWEQYF.

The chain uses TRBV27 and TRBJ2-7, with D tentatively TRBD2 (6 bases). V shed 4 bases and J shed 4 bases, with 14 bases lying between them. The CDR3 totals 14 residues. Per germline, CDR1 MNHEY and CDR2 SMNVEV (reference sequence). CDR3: CASSSSGALYEQYF. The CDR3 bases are TGTGCCAGCAGTTCCTCGGGAGCACTATACGAGCAGTACTTC.

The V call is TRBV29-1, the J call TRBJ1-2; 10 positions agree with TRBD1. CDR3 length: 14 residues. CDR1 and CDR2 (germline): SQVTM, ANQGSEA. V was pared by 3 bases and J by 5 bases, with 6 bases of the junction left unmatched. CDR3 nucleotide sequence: TGCAGCGTTGATCCCGGGACAGGGGCATATGGCTACACCTTC. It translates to CSVDPGTGAYGYTF. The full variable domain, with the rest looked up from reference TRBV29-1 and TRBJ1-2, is SAVISQKPSRDICQRGTSLTIQCQVDSQVTMMFWYRQQPGQSLTLIATANQGSEATYESGFVIDKFPISRPNLTFSTLTVSNMSPEDSSIYLCSVDPGTGAYGYTFGSGTRLTVV.

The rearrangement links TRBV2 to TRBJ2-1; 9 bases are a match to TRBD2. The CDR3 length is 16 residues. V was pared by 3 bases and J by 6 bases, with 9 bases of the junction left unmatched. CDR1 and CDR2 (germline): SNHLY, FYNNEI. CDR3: CASSDLSRGGPNEQFF. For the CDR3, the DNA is TGTGCCAGCAGTGACCTCTCGCGGGGGGGACCCAATGAGCAGTTCTTC.

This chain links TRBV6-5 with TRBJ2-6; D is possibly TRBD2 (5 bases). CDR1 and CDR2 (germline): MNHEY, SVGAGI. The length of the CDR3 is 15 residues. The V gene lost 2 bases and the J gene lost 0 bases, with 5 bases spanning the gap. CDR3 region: CASSYGGSGANVLTF. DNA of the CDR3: TGTGCCAGCAGTTACGGAGGCTCTGGGGCCAACGTCCTGACTTTC.

The CDR3 region has the DNA TGCGCCAGCAGCCAAGAAGGGCGGGGCATCACTGAAGCTTTCTTT. It encodes CASSQEGRGITEAFF. V gene TRBV4-1 combines with J gene TRBJ1-1, with D tentatively TRBD1 (5 bases). V lost 0 bases to trimming and J lost 4 bases, with 12 bases between them. This CDR3 is built from 15 residues. The germline CDR1 and CDR2 sequences are MGHRA and YSYEKL.

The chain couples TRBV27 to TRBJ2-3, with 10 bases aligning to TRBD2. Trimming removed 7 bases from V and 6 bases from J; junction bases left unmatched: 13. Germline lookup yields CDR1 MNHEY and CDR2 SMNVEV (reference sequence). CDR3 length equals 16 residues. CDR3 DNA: TGTGCCAGCACAAAACTAGCGGGACCGGCCTTGGATACGCAGTATTTT. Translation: CASTKLAGPALDTQYF.

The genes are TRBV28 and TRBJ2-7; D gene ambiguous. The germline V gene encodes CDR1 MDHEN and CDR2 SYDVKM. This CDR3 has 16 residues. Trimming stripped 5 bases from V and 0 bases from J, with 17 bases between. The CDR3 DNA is TGTGCCAGCAGTCAACGAGCCCCATCCCTCTCCTACGAGCAGTACTTC. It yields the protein CASSQRAPSLSYEQYF.

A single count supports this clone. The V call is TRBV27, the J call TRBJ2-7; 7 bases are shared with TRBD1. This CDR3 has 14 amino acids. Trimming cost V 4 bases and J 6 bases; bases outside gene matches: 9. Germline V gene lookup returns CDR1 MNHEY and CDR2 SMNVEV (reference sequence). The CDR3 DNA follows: TGTGCCAGCAGTTCGTCCGGGACAGTAGCCGAGCAGTACTTC. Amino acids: CASSSSGTVAEQYF.